The rows below give T cell receptor beta chains drawn from one sample of a study of cytomegalovirus exposure and HLA in healthy donors. The method was immunoSEQ multiplex PCR; TCRdb's version includes in-frame clones alone and lacks a portion of them. Among fewer than 200,000 clones listed, roughly 74% were seen once. Sequenced: PBMCs. Source of these receptors: a female donor in good health and CMV-seronegative. Each CDR3 is given with its conserved first and last residue.

j_call v_call cdr3_aa
TRBJ2-2 TRBV5-1 CASSLVRLNTGELFF
TRBJ2-5 TRBV6-5 CASRSSVDRETQYF
TRBJ2-7 TRBV29-1 CSVEAESYEQYF
TRBJ2-1 TRBV5-5 CASSETSGVYNEQFF
TRBJ2-7 TRBV27 CASSLGRGVYEQYF
TRBJ1-2 TRBV2 CASSEQINYGYTF
TRBJ2-2 TRBV4-2 CASSQGTPNTGELFF
TRBJ2-7 TRBV4-1 CASSQVLDRGREQYF
TRBJ1-6 TRBV4-1 CASSQEFGAAANSPLHF
TRBJ1-1 TRBV18 CASSPNRQGASVNEAFF
TRBJ1-2 TRBV6-5 CASSYSAVTNYGYTF
TRBJ2-1 TRBV2 CASTQDSHEQFF
TRBJ2-7 TRBV12-5 CASGQQGAESYEQYF
TRBJ1-1 TRBV5-4 CASSPQRGGNTEAFF
TRBJ2-7 TRBV9 CASSPRDFEGLSEQYF
TRBJ2-5 TRBV6-5 CASSTWSDQETQYF
TRBJ2-7 TRBV10-1 CASSRRTSGPYEQYF
TRBJ2-7 TRBV9 CASSVRSGDYEQYF
TRBJ2-1 TRBV27 CASSPRGQALINSSYNEQFF
TRBJ2-7 TRBV10-3 CAISEPGASGRYEQYF
TRBJ2-2 TRBV28 CASSGHMNTGELFF
TRBJ2-7 TRBV5-4 CASSLEAHSYEQYF
TRBJ2-1 TRBV7-9 CASRLAGGPHNEQFF
TRBJ2-7 TRBV29-1 CSVAGTSGSSYEQYF
TRBJ1-5 TRBV4-3 CASSQEASQARGPQHF
TRBJ2-1 TRBV7-9 CASSLIRTSGIVDEQFF
TRBJ2-1 TRBV7-9 CASTLSGGGYNEQFF
TRBJ2-3 TRBV9 CASSVGAGFTTDTQYF